This is a list of T cell receptor beta chains from one sample in a study of shared clonotypes between healthy human individuals. The protocol was immunoSEQ multiplex PCR, while the TCRdb copy is restricted to in-frame clones and leaves out a portion. Of some 1.4 million clones listed, over 95% are singletons. The sample consisted of naive CD4+ T cells sorted from blood. The receptors stem from a man aged 25-45 years in good health. The CDR3 runs from the conserved cysteine through the conserved F or W. D genes are given only for firm matches. The size of a clone is reported for some rows only, either as once, few or many, or as a class for expanded clones.

abundance: NA
d_gene: NA
j_gene: TRBJ2-2
v_gene: TRBV6-1
CDR3aa: CASSEGTVTGELFF
CDR3nt: TGTGCCAGCAGTGAAGGGACGGTAACCGGGGAGCTGTTTTTT

abundance: NA
d_gene: NA
j_gene: TRBJ1-1
v_gene: TRBV6-1
CDR3aa: CASSALNTEAFF
CDR3nt: TGTGCCAGCAGCGCGTTGAACACTGAAGCTTTCTTT

abundance: NA
d_gene: NA
j_gene: TRBJ2-7
v_gene: TRBV6-5
CDR3aa: CASSYHASGNYEQYF
CDR3nt: TGTGCCAGCAGTTACCACGCCAGCGGTAACTACGAGCAGTACTTC

abundance: NA
d_gene: TRBD1
j_gene: TRBJ1-5
v_gene: TRBV10-3
CDR3aa: CAIKSGTGNQPQHF
CDR3nt: TGTGCCATAAAGTCCGGGACAGGGAATCAGCCCCAGCATTTT

abundance: NA
d_gene: NA
j_gene: TRBJ1-5
v_gene: TRBV7-2
CDR3aa: CASSLGLVNSNQPQHF
CDR3nt: TGTGCCAGCAGCTTAGGATTGGTCAATAGCAATCAGCCCCAGCATTTT

abundance: once
d_gene: NA
j_gene: TRBJ2-1
v_gene: TRBV7-9
CDR3aa: CASSASTEQFF
CDR3nt: TGTGCCAGCAGCGCAAGTACTGAGCAGTTCTTC

abundance: NA
d_gene: NA
j_gene: TRBJ2-6
v_gene: TRBV25-1
CDR3aa: CASSVTGANVLTF
CDR3nt: TGTGCCAGCAGTGTCACTGGGGCCAACGTCCTGACTTTC

abundance: NA
d_gene: TRBD2
j_gene: TRBJ2-7
v_gene: TRBV7-9
CDR3aa: CASSLGGGLYEQYF
CDR3nt: TGTGCCAGCAGCTTAGGGGGAGGGCTGTACGAGCAGTACTTC

abundance: NA
d_gene: NA
j_gene: TRBJ2-7
v_gene: TRBV28
CDR3aa: CASSLGPREQYF
CDR3nt: TGTGCCAGCAGTTTAGGGCCTAGAGAGCAGTACTTC

abundance: once
d_gene: TRBD1
j_gene: TRBJ2-4
v_gene: TRBV15
CDR3aa: CATSRQGLAKNIQYF
CDR3nt: TGTGCCACCAGTCGACAGGGTCTAGCCAAAAACATTCAGTACTTC

abundance: NA
d_gene: TRBD2
j_gene: TRBJ2-2
v_gene: TRBV25-1
CDR3aa: CASSSWTSGIDTGELFF
CDR3nt: TGTGCCAGCAGTTCATGGACTAGCGGCATTGACACCGGGGAGCTGTTTTTT

abundance: NA
d_gene: TRBD1
j_gene: TRBJ1-5
v_gene: TRBV27
CDR3aa: CASSSTRTGYQPQHF
CDR3nt: TGTGCCAGCAGTTCAACCCGGACAGGGTATCAGCCCCAGCATTTT

abundance: once
d_gene: TRBD2
j_gene: TRBJ2-1
v_gene: TRBV5-1
CDR3aa: CASSLMGGRAREQFF
CDR3nt: TGCGCCAGCAGCTTGATGGGCGGGAGGGCCCGGGAGCAGTTCTTC

abundance: NA
d_gene: NA
j_gene: TRBJ2-7
v_gene: TRBV5-4
CDR3aa: CASSLGGAFYEQYF
CDR3nt: TGTGCCAGCAGCTTGGGAGGGGCCTTCTACGAGCAGTACTTC

abundance: NA
d_gene: NA
j_gene: TRBJ1-1
v_gene: TRBV18
CDR3aa: CASSPAGRTTEAFF
CDR3nt: TGTGCCAGCTCACCCGCTGGAAGGACGACTGAAGCTTTCTTT

abundance: NA
d_gene: TRBD2
j_gene: TRBJ2-1
v_gene: TRBV9
CDR3aa: CASSVEVSGSVGEQFF
CDR3nt: TGTGCCAGCAGCGTAGAGGTTAGCGGGAGCGTCGGTGAGCAGTTCTTC

abundance: NA
d_gene: NA
j_gene: TRBJ2-7
v_gene: TRBV5-1
CDR3aa: CASSSTGIEQYF
CDR3nt: TGCGCCAGCAGCTCAACAGGGATCGAGCAGTACTTC

abundance: NA
d_gene: NA
j_gene: TRBJ2-7
v_gene: TRBV29-1
CDR3aa: CSVAGGLIYEQYF
CDR3nt: TGCAGCGTTGCCGGGGGCTTAATCTACGAGCAGTACTTC

abundance: NA
d_gene: NA
j_gene: TRBJ1-6
v_gene: TRBV5-1
CDR3aa: CASSPRYNSPLHF
CDR3nt: TGCGCCAGCAGCCCGAGATATAATTCACCCCTCCACTTT

abundance: NA
d_gene: NA
j_gene: TRBJ2-2
v_gene: TRBV30
CDR3aa: CAWSVPYTGELFF
CDR3nt: TGTGCCTGGAGTGTACCGTACACCGGGGAGCTGTTTTTT

abundance: NA
d_gene: NA
j_gene: TRBJ2-1
v_gene: TRBV11-2
CDR3aa: CASSFSNEQFF
CDR3nt: TGTGCCAGCAGCTTTAGTAATGAGCAGTTCTTC

abundance: NA
d_gene: NA
j_gene: TRBJ2-1
v_gene: TRBV2
CDR3aa: CASSEVGEVLNEQFF
CDR3nt: TGTGCCAGCAGTGAGGTTGGGGAGGTCCTCAATGAGCAGTTCTTC

abundance: NA
d_gene: TRBD2
j_gene: TRBJ2-1
v_gene: TRBV9
CDR3aa: CASSVGKGLARNNEQFF
CDR3nt: TGTGCCAGCAGCGTAGGCAAGGGACTAGCGAGAAACAATGAGCAGTTCTTC